Shown below are 24 T cell receptor beta chains from a single sample sequenced in a study of Tregs in tolerant kidney transplant recipients. Measured with immunoSEQ multiplex PCR; TCRdb has only the in-frame clones, and not every one. The sample carries over 70,000 clones, roughly 91% recorded once. Mixed chimerism was transient after nonmyeloablative marrow transplants from related graft donors. This material consisted of CD4+ T cells from blood (PBMCs), taken 24 months after the transplant. The receptors were gathered from a human patient who received a combined kidney and bone marrow transplant. The graft donor may have contributed some T cells.

The genes are TRBV11-2 and TRBJ1-4, with D unclear. The V end was cut by 5 bases, the J end by 4 bases, with 8 bases between. Looked up from germline, CDR1 is SGHAT and CDR2 is FQNNGV. The CDR3 sequence is 13 residues long. The CDR3, as DNA: TGTGCCAGCAGCCGCGGGGTTAATGAAAAACTGTTTTTT. Translated, it gives CASSRGVNEKLFF. Using reference TRBV11-2 and TRBJ1-4 for the parts outside the CDR3, the full variable domain is EAGVAQSPRYKIIEKRQSVAFWCNPISGHATLYWYQQILGQGPKLLIQFQNNGVVDDSQLPKDRFSAERLKGVDSTLKIQPAKLEDSAVYLCASSRGVNEKLFFGSGTQLSVL.

This clone was counted once. CDR3 nucleotides: TGTGCCAGCAGCCTAAACTGGGCGGGGGGCAAGGCGACCGGGGAGCTGTTTTTT. This sequence encodes CASSLNWAGGKATGELFF. V gene TRBV7-9 combines with J gene TRBJ2-2, with 8 bases lining up with TRBD2. Germline loops: CDR1 SEHNR, CDR2 FQNEAQ (reference sequence). CDR3 length: 18 residues. Germline trimming cut 5 bases from V and 5 bases from J; bases unmatched to any gene: 16.

The chain is built from TRBV2 and TRBJ2-1; TRBD1 matches at 7 bases. CDR1 SNHLY and CDR2 FYNNEI come from the germline V gene. J was trimmed by 2 bases and V by 2 bases; bases with no gene match: 3. The CDR3 has 15 amino acids. The CDR3: CASSERQGAYNEQFF. DNA for the CDR3: TGTGCCAGCAGTGAAAGACAGGGTGCCTACAATGAGCAGTTCTTC.

J is TRBJ2-1 and V is TRBV9; D is unclear. The CDR3 is 14 amino acids. Germline lookup yields CDR1 SGDLS and CDR2 YYNGEE. V lost 0 bases to trimming and J lost 6 bases, with 10 bases between them. CDR3 sequence reads: CASSVGAFPNEQFF. As DNA, the CDR3 is TGTGCCAGCAGCGTAGGGGCTTTCCCCAATGAGCAGTTCTTC.

The V call is TRBV14, the J call TRBJ2-3, with 7 bases lining up with TRBD1. Per germline, CDR1 SGHDN and CDR2 FVKESK. The CDR3 runs to 18 residues. J lost 4 bases, V lost 0 bases, and 13 bases had no gene match. CDR3 in DNA: TGTGCCAGCAGCCAAGAATTATTGGCCGGGACAGAGGCAGATACGCAGTATTTT. Translation gives CASSQELLAGTEADTQYF. The full variable domain, completed using reference TRBV14 and TRBJ2-3, is EAGVTQFPSHSVIEKGQTVTLRCDPISGHDNLYWYRRVMGKEIKFLLHFVKESKQDESGMPNNRFLAERTGGTYSTLKVQPAELEDSGVYFCASSQELLAGTEADTQYFGPGTRLTVL.

The V and J genes are TRBV18 and TRBJ2-3; 8 nucleotides align to TRBD2. The CDR3 runs to 14 residues. The V gene's germline CDR1 is KGHSH and CDR2 LQKENI. Trimming took 3 bases from V and 5 from J; bases not matched to a gene: 4. The CDR3 loop reads CASSPSRGVDTQYF. CDR3 nucleotide sequence: TGTGCCAGCTCACCCTCGCGGGGGGTAGATACGCAGTATTTT.

The chain carries TRBV15 and TRBJ2-1, with 9 positions matching TRBD2. CDR3 length: 13 amino acids. The V gene's germline CDR1 is LNHNV and CDR2 YYDKDF (reference sequence). The ends lost 0 bases at V and 12 bases at J; junction bases unmatched: 3. CDR3 DNA sequence: TGTGCCACCAGCAGAGAAACTAGCGGGTTGCAGTTCTTC. This codes for CATSRETSGLQFF.

This clone was seen only once. The chain has TRBV2 and TRBJ1-5, with 7 bases fitting TRBD1. CDR1 is SNHLY, CDR2 FYNNEI, per germline. This CDR3 comprises 14 residues. Trimming removed 4 bases from V and 0 bases from J; junction bases left unmatched: 0. CDR3 region: CASSGDSSNQPQHF. CDR3 in DNA: TGTGCCAGCAGTGGGGACAGTAGCAATCAGCCCCAGCATTTT.

This chain connects TRBV25-1 to TRBJ1-5, with 8 bases that match TRBD1. The CDR3 is 15 amino acids. V shed 2 bases and J 9 bases; nucleotides not matched to a gene: 9. CDR1 and CDR2 (germline): MGHDK, SYGVNS. The CDR3 DNA reads as TGTGCCAGCAGTGAAGGTGGCAGGGGGCGTGGGCCCCAGCATTTT. Its translation is CASSEGGRGRGPQHF.

V usage is TRBV4-3 and J usage is TRBJ2-3, with 9 nucleotides matching TRBD1. The J segment lost 2 bases and the V segment lost 0 bases, leaving 12 bases of the junction unmatched. There are 19 residues in the CDR3. From germline, CDR1 is LGHNA and CDR2 YSLEER. Here the CDR3 reads CASSQDLLYRGHLTDTQYF. The CDR3 coding sequence is TGCGCCAGCAGCCAAGATCTCCTTTACAGGGGGCATCTCACAGATACGCAGTATTTT.

This clone showed up just a few times. The chain combines TRBV19 with TRBJ1-5; 11 bases agree with TRBD1. CDR1 and CDR2 from the germline V gene are LNHDA and SQIVND (reference sequence). The V gene end was trimmed by 5 bases and the J gene end by 2 bases; junction bases not matched to a gene: 2. The CDR3 spans 15 residues. The CDR3 spells CASSLGQGGNQPQHF. The CDR3 nucleotides are TGTGCCAGTAGTCTGGGACAGGGGGGCAATCAGCCCCAGCATTTT.

This chain joins TRBV30 and TRBJ1-2; 7 bases align to TRBD1. The CDR3 has 11 residues. The germline gives CDR1 GTSNPN, CDR2 SVGIG (reference sequence). V shed 0 bases and J 13 bases; nucleotides not matched to a gene: 5. The CDR3 DNA reads as TGTGCCTGGAGTGTAAAGGGGGCTGGCACCTTC. Encoded protein: CAWSVKGAGTF.

Only a few counts were recorded for this clone. This chain uses TRBV2 with TRBJ2-7, with D tentatively TRBD2 (6 bases). The germline CDR1 and CDR2 sequences are SNHLY and FYNNEI. V dropped 5 bases and J dropped 2 bases, with 13 bases sitting between them. This CDR3 has 14 amino acids. In nucleotides, the CDR3 is TGTGCCAGCAGTCCCCGGGAGCGGACCTACGAGCAGTACTTC. It encodes CASSPRERTYEQYF.

Note on this clone: At the DNA level, this CDR3 is encoded by other sequences in the same sample as well. V and J are TRBV7-9 and TRBJ2-3; TRBD2 aligns across 12 bases. Germline values: CDR1 SEHNR, CDR2 FQNEAQ (reference sequence). V trimming: 3 bases; J trimming: 5 bases; junction bases outside the gene matches: 6. CDR3 length: 16 residues. The CDR3 protein is CASSFASGGARDTQYF. The CDR3 coding sequence is TGTGCCAGCAGCTTCGCTAGCGGGGGGGCCCGAGATACGCAGTATTTT.

This chain links TRBV7-2 with TRBJ2-1, with TRBD1 identical over 9 bases. The CDR3 runs 15 residues. The germline V gene encodes CDR1 SGHTA and CDR2 FQGNSA. Trimming at V came to 4 bases and at J to 9 bases, leaving 10 bases not matched to a gene. CDR3 sequence reads: CASSSRDRVFIEQFF. Written as DNA, the CDR3 is TGTGCCAGCAGCTCCCGGGACAGGGTATTCATTGAGCAGTTCTTC.

This rearrangement joins TRBV30 to TRBJ1-1; D is perhaps TRBD1 (6 bases). Trimming took 4 bases from V and 4 from J, leaving 13 bases between them. CDR3 length equals 13 residues. CDR1 is GTSNPN, CDR2 SVGIG, per germline (reference sequence). CDR3 sequence: CAWTRDIGTEAFF. CDR3 coding DNA: TGTGCCTGGACGAGGGACATTGGCACTGAAGCTTTCTTT. Supplemented by reference TRBV30 and TRBJ1-1, the full variable domain reads SQTIHQWPATLVQPVGSPLSLECTVEGTSNPNLYWYRQAAGRGLQLLFYSVGIGQISSEVPQNLSASRPQDRQFILSSKKLLLSDSGFYLCAWTRDIGTEAFFGQGTRLTVV.

The chain has TRBV30 and TRBJ2-5; TRBD2 agrees at 7 bases. This CDR3 is built from 13 residues. The germline V gene has CDR1 GTSNPN and CDR2 SVGIG (reference sequence). The trim removed 0 bases at V and 5 bases at J, leaving 3 bases unmatched. The CDR3 nucleotides are TGTGCCTGGAGTGTAAGGGAGGGGGAGACCCAGTACTTC. Translation: CAWSVREGETQYF.

The genes are TRBV30 and TRBJ1-2; maybe TRBD1 (5 bases). V dropped 3 bases and J dropped 4 bases, with 6 bases sitting between them. The CDR3 covers 11 residues. In germline, CDR1 is GTSNPN, CDR2 SVGIG (reference sequence). The CDR3 spells CAWSQGYGYTF. DNA for the CDR3: TGTGCCTGGAGCCAGGGCTATGGCTACACCTTC.

The genes are TRBV27 and TRBJ1-2; 7 nucleotides match TRBD1. From germline, CDR1 is MNHEY and CDR2 SMNVEV (reference sequence). J gave up 8 bases and V 3 bases, and 9 bases lay outside the gene matches. This CDR3 has 14 residues. The CDR3 sequence is CASSFRQGYGGYTF. The CDR3 nucleotides are TGTGCCAGCAGTTTTAGACAGGGCTACGGGGGCTACACCTTC.

This chain joins TRBV4-2 and TRBJ2-7; tentative D call: TRBD1 (5 bases). This CDR3 region has 15 residues. Germline V gene data show CDR1 as LGHNA and CDR2 as YNFKEQ. Trimming cost V 0 bases and J 4 bases, with 13 bases left between them. This chain's CDR3 is CASSQDQGAKYEQYF. CDR3 bases: TGTGCCAGCAGCCAAGACCAAGGGGCGAAGTACGAGCAGTACTTC.

This rearrangement joins TRBV6-1 to TRBJ2-5; D not certain. Germline CDR1 reads MNHNS; CDR2 reads SASEGT. This CDR3 is 14 amino acids long. Trimming cost V 5 bases and J 1 base, with 11 bases left between them. CDR3 sequence reads: CASSSYDSQETQYF. The CDR3 DNA reads as TGTGCCAGCAGTTCCTACGACTCCCAAGAGACCCAGTACTTC.

This sequence joins TRBV30 and TRBJ1-2; D uncertain. Germline CDR1 and CDR2: GTSNPN and SVGIG (reference sequence). The ends were cut back, 0 bases at V and 4 bases at J, with 12 bases in the middle. The CDR3 has 14 residues. The CDR3 DNA reads TGTGCCTGGAGTGTACATTTGGTTATCTATGGCTACACCTTC. This gives the protein CAWSVHLVIYGYTF.

In nucleotides, the CDR3 is TGTGCCAGCAGCGGACCGGGACAACTCTATGGCTACACCTTC. This gives the protein CASSGPGQLYGYTF. The chain is built from TRBV7-9 and TRBJ1-2, with TRBD1 as a possible D gene (6 bases). From germline, CDR1 is SEHNR and CDR2 FQNEAQ (reference sequence). The CDR3 runs 14 residues. Trimming shortened V by 5 bases and J by 4 bases, and 14 bases separated the two germline ends.

Turning to this clone: This CDR3 is also generated by other DNA sequences in the sample. The chain has TRBV11-2 and TRBJ2-2; 12 positions match TRBD2. Unmatched junction bases numbered 4, after V lost 6 bases and J lost 5 bases. In germline, CDR1 is SGHAT, CDR2 FQNNGV. The CDR3 extends over 15 amino acids. CDR3 bases: TGTGCCAGCAGTCCCGGGACTAGCGGGACCGGGGAGCTGTTTTTT. This sequence encodes CASSPGTSGTGELFF.